The 7 T cell receptor beta chains below come from one sample, sequenced in a study of T cell responses to AZD1222 COVID-19 vaccine. Repertoires were generated with immunoSEQ multiplex PCR, while TCRdb's copy carries only in-frame clones and drops some. This repertoire shows around 190,000 clones, 85% to 95% found once; its top ten account for approximately 1.3%. The input for sequencing was peripheral blood, taken on day 0 of AZD1222 vaccination. The receptor set was obtained from an adult in good health.

V is TRBV6-1 and J is TRBJ1-2; unclear D gene. This CDR3 has 16 amino acids. CDR1 and CDR2 from the germline V gene are MNHNS and SASEGT. Trimming took off 1 base at V and 0 bases at J, with 12 bases between the two ends. CDR3 sequence reads: CASSEGLGSANYGYTF. Written as DNA, the CDR3 is TGTGCCAGCAGTGAAGGGTTGGGCAGTGCTAACTATGGCTACACCTTC.

The chain employs TRBV3-1 (or the pseudogene TRBV3-2) and TRBJ1-4; D remains unclear. The CDR3 sequence is 12 residues long. Trimming removed 2 bases from V and 8 bases from J, with 6 bases in between. The V gene's germline CDR1 is LGHDT and CDR2 YNNKEL (reference sequence). CDR3 loop: CASSQLDEKLFF. CDR3 DNA sequence: TGTGCCAGCAGCCAACTAGACGAAAAACTGTTTTTT.

V and J are TRBV24-1 and TRBJ1-5; D uncertain. The CDR3 sequence is 12 residues long. The V end lost 3 bases, the J end lost 4 bases, and 3 bases lay between the germline ends. Germline V lookup: CDR1 KGHDR, CDR2 SFDVKD. The CDR3: CATSDVNQPQHF. Here the CDR3 DNA reads TGTGCCACCAGTGATGTAAATCAGCCCCAGCATTTT.

This chain joins TRBV19 and TRBJ1-1; D is unresolved. The CDR3 length is 11 residues. CDR1 is LNHDA and CDR2 is SQIVND in the germline V gene (reference sequence). The V gene lost 1 base and the J gene lost 6 bases, with 3 bases spanning the gap. This CDR3 reads CASSIGPEAFF. In DNA form, the CDR3 reads TGTGCCAGTAGTATAGGGCCTGAAGCTTTCTTT.

The chain joins TRBV5-6 to TRBJ1-3; D is uncertain. Trimming shortened V by 4 bases and J by 0 bases, and 8 bases separated the two germline ends. Germline loops: CDR1 SGHDT, CDR2 YYEEEE. The CDR3 is made up of 14 amino acids. CDR3 in DNA: TGTGCCAGCAGCCTCTATAGCTCTGGAAACACCATATATTTT. It encodes CASSLYSSGNTIYF.

J is TRBJ2-1 and V is TRBV3-1 (or the pseudogene TRBV3-2), with 9 positions matching TRBD2. V lost 6 bases and J lost 8; bases outside the gene matches: 8. Germline loops: CDR1 LGHDT, CDR2 YNNKEL (reference sequence). This CDR3 has 14 residues. CDR3 sequence: CASRTSSGAHEQFF. CDR3 coding DNA: TGTGCCAGCAGGACCTCTAGCGGGGCGCATGAGCAGTTCTTC.

This chain uses TRBV7-8 with TRBJ1-5, with D tentatively TRBD1 (5 bases). Trimming stripped 5 bases from V and 3 bases from J, with 20 bases between. The germline V gene encodes CDR1 SGHVS and CDR2 FQNEAQ. The CDR3 totals 17 residues. The CDR3 sequence: CASSQGRRDGHNQPQHF. CDR3 nucleotides: TGTGCCAGCAGCCAAGGCCGCCGGGACGGGCACAATCAGCCCCAGCATTTT.